This T cell receptor (beta chain) comes out of a study of lung T cells in sarcoidosis with Löfgren's syndrome. Study conclusions and caveats: Shared TRAV12-1 and TRBV2 CDR3 motifs across Löfgren's syndrome patients reportedly suggested public CD4+ TCRs. TRAV12-1 preferentially paired with TRBV2, with homologous CDR3s. Versus controls, Löfgren's syndrome patients reportedly showed TRAV12-1 and TRBV2 as most expanded.

This clonotype was detected many times. No antigen is known for it. The germline gives CDR1 MDHEN, CDR2 SYDVKM. This CDR3 comprises 13 residues. The trim removed 8 bases at V and 10 bases at J, leaving 9 bases unmatched. TCRdb used MiXCR to reprocess the reads, holding one entry per CDR3 protein. The table lists 55,000 to 80,000 distinct CDR3 sequences, 21% of them singletons, with about 2.5% in the top ten. The chain joins TRBV28 to TRBJ1-4, with TRBD1 matching over 8 bases. The sequenced sample was CD4+ T cells from PBMCs. This sequence was found in a human donor with sarcoidosis (Löfgren's syndrome or another form), or a control subject (not recorded which). CDR3 DNA sequence: TGTGCCAGCGGGGGACAGGCCTTGGTAAAACTGTTTTTT. Translated: CASGGQALVKLFF.